Reported below is one TCR beta chain. Antigen specificity is unknown. Method: immunoSEQ multiplex PCR; TCRdb's copy keeps in-frame clones and lacks some. The sample carries 57,000 or so clones, about 90% recorded once. Trimming shortened V by 3 bases and J by 10 bases, and 7 bases separated the two germline ends. The CDR3 runs to 12 residues. Per the germline V gene, CDR1 is LNHDA and CDR2 is SQIVND (reference sequence). This entry is derived from a study of graft-versus-host responses after intestinal transplantation. Broader study findings: Recipient marrow showed GvH clones, some seen first in ileum or blood. With peak circulating GvH clone levels came an association with early post-transplant HvG declines.

Sequencing was performed on PBMCs, taken roughly 120 days after intestinal transplantation. This TCR derives from a human patient who received an intestinal transplant, so some T cells may come from the graft donor. The rearrangement links TRBV19 to TRBJ1-6; no definite D call. The CDR3 reads CASSINRSPLHF. CDR3 nucleotide sequence: TGTGCCAGTAGTATTAACCGCTCACCCCTCCACTTT.